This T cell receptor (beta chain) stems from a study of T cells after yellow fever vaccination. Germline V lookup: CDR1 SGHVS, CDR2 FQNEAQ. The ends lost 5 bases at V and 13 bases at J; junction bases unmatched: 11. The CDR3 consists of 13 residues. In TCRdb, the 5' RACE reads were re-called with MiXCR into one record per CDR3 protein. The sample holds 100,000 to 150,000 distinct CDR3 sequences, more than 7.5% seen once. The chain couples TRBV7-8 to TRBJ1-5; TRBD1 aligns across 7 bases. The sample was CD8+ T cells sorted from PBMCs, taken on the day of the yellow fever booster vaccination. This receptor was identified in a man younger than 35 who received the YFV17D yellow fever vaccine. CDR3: CASSLGRTGEQHF. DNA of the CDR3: TGTGCCAGCAGCCTGGGTAGGACAGGTGAACAGCATTTT.